These T cell receptor beta chains were read from a single sample in a study of T cells expressing NK-cell markers. Each CDR3 protein gets one entry in TCRdb, which reprocessed the 5' RACE reads and gives no DNA. This repertoire includes about 550,000 distinct CDR3 sequences. The specimen sequenced was blood T cells: a sorted CD56 or NKG2C T cell subset, CD4+ or CD8+ T cells, or bulk PBMC T cells (not recorded which). Receptors were obtained from a young man in good health. CDR3s include the opening cysteine and the closing phenylalanine or tryptophan. Each record gives: J gene, V gene, CDR3 protein.

>TRBJ2-5|TRBV3-1
CASSQDGLAGETQYF
>TRBJ1-2|TRBV12-3/TRBV12-4
CASSLDRAQRGYTF
>TRBJ2-1|TRBV24-1
CATSDADRVSYNEQFF
>TRBJ2-7|TRBV4-2
CASSQDTDWQVANSYEQYF
>TRBJ2-3|TRBV7-9
CAINKRELDTQYF
>TRBJ1-2|TRBV5-1
CASSVDRGRDYGYTF
>TRBJ2-1|TRBV29-1
CSVKSYDNEQFF
>TRBJ2-6|TRBV12-3/TRBV12-4
CASRSSRGHSGANVLTF
>TRBJ2-1|TRBV6-5
CASSYAPGRNNEQFF
>TRBJ2-5|TRBV7-2
CASSLREVLETQYF
>TRBJ1-1|TRBV3-1
CASSPADRGLRLAFF
>TRBJ2-3|TRBV20-1
CSAREGWDFSTDTQYF
>TRBJ2-6|TRBV7-9
CASSLKGAGANVLTF
>TRBJ2-3|TRBV18
CASSPRTGSTDTQYF
>TRBJ2-5|TRBV28
CASSSPTSGIGETQYF
>TRBJ2-7|TRBV20-1
CSARRPPGYEQYF
>TRBJ2-7|TRBV3-1
CASQGRDGKYEQYF
>TRBJ1-1|TRBV5-1
CASSSRPGAMNTEAFF
>TRBJ2-6|TRBV10-3
CAAQDPISGANVLTF
>TRBJ1-1|TRBV12-3/TRBV12-4
CASSTSLRGQAFF
>TRBJ2-2|TRBV2
CASRQREIGELFF
>TRBJ2-1|TRBV10-3
CAISDGALSFF
>TRBJ1-5|TRBV29-1
CSVAVGDRVQPQHF
>TRBJ1-1|TRBV12-3/TRBV12-4
CASRPPGTETEAFF
>TRBJ2-3|TRBV7-9
CASLSGTSTDTQYF
>TRBJ2-7|TRBV7-2
CASSLDPYEQYF
>TRBJ2-4|TRBV24-1
CATSDSPGGIQYF
>TRBJ2-1|TRBV7-9
CASSRLPGLAGDEQFF
>TRBJ1-2|TRBV7-9
CASSLARPYGYTF
>TRBJ2-7|TRBV20-1
CSATPGQPTLGEQYF
>TRBJ2-5|TRBV7-8
CASSQGQGASLYQETQYF
>TRBJ2-7|TRBV29-1
CSVVSARSLSAYEQYF
>TRBJ1-2|TRBV27
CARGEGPGYTF
>TRBJ2-1|TRBV9
CASSTPGTPYNEQFF
>TRBJ2-3|TRBV4-3
CASSQDSGRFTDTQYF
>TRBJ2-1|TRBV11-2
CASSLTLTGGADEQFF
>TRBJ1-1|TRBV12-3/TRBV12-4
CASIDGPNTEAFF
>TRBJ2-1|TRBV12-3/TRBV12-4
CASSSELAGRGDEQFF
>TRBJ2-2|TRBV4-1
CASSQLPDTGELFF
>TRBJ2-5|TRBV5-4
CASSTGLAGEETQYF
>TRBJ2-5|TRBV20-1
CSAVGDWQETQYF
>TRBJ2-1|TRBV6-5
CASSYSSLAGVYNEQFF
>TRBJ2-1|TRBV15
CATSRESSGLAALAPWFF
>TRBJ2-1|TRBV6-5
CASSYRLGDHEQFF
>TRBJ2-7|TRBV10-3
CAISVPQGEQYF
>TRBJ2-1|TRBV7-9
CASSPWSGNSYNEQFF
>TRBJ2-7|TRBV20-1
CSAPNRLDPYEQYF
>TRBJ2-3|TRBV12-3/TRBV12-4
CASSLALIAPSIF
>TRBJ1-6|TRBV4-3
CASSQVLADNSPLHF
>TRBJ2-2|TRBV10-2
CASSKRSTSGRNTGELFF
>TRBJ2-7|TRBV5-1
CASSLAVGGTLSYEQYF
>TRBJ1-6|TRBV12-3/TRBV12-4
CASSHTTGLYNSPLHF
>TRBJ2-5|TRBV24-1
CATSDPRSTDQETQYF
>TRBJ2-1|TRBV7-9
CASSLGQGGINEQFF
>TRBJ2-2|TRBV19
CASSTLQGPANTGELFF
>TRBJ1-5|TRBV6-2/TRBV6-3
CASSLGTGKHNQPQHF
>TRBJ1-1|TRBV12-3/TRBV12-4
CASIQTGSTEAFF
>TRBJ1-3|TRBV11-3
CASSFNGGNTIYF